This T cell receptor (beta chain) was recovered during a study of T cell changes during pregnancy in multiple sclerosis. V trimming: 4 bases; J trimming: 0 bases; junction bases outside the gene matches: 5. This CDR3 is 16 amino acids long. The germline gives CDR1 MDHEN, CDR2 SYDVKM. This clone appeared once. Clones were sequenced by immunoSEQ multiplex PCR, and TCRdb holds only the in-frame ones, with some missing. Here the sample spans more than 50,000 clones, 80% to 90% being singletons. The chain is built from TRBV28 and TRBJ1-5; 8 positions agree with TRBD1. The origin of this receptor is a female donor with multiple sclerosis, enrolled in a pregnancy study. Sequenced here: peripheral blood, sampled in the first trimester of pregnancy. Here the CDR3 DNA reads TGTGCCAGCAGTTCCCGACAGGGGTATAGCAATCAGCCCCAGCATTTT. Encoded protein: CASSSRQGYSNQPQHF. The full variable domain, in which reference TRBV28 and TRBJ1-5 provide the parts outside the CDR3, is DVKVTQSSRYLVKRTGEKVFLECVQDMDHENMFWYRQDPGLGLRLIYFSYDVKMKEKGDIPEGYSVSREKKERFSLILESASTNQTSMYLCASSSRQGYSNQPQHFGDGTRLSIL.